The present T cell receptor (beta chain) was sequenced within a study of yellow fever vaccine responses in identical twins. Whole-study findings and limits: Reported findings indicate that twins' vaccine T cell responses seemed partially convergent, partially personalized.

About this clonotype itself: Its antigen is undetermined.

TCRdb redid the calling of the RT-PCR reads with MiXCR, one entry per CDR3 protein. The sample has some 20,000 distinct CDR3 sequences; 60% to 80% are singletons. CDR1 and CDR2 (germline): MNHEY, SVGEGT. This CDR3 spans 17 amino acids. The junction had 9 bases not matched to a gene; V was cut back by 5 bases and J by 0 bases. This chain connects TRBV6-2 or TRBV6-3 to TRBJ2-4; 8 nucleotides match TRBD2. This sample comprised T cells from blood (PBMCs), unsorted or a sorted subset (not recorded which), obtained before or after yellow fever vaccination (not recorded which). The clonotype originates from a woman between 18 and 29 years old who received the yellow fever vaccine. The CDR3: CASSPSGLELAKNIQYF. The CDR3 DNA reads as TGTGCCAGCAGTCCCTCGGGACTAGAGCTAGCCAAAAACATTCAGTACTTC.